This T cell receptor (beta chain) is drawn from a study of shared clonotypes between healthy human individuals. The assay was immunoSEQ multiplex PCR, and TCRdb's table has in-frame clones only and misses some. The data hold 520,000 or so clones, with approximately 79% observed a single time. This CDR3 region has 15 residues. Germline values: CDR1 MNHEY, CDR2 SMNVEV (reference sequence). Trimming cost V 5 bases and J 6 bases, with 18 bases left between them. This TCR was recovered from a woman in her forties in good health. Some clones in this sample may be carry-over from other donors' samples. Sequences were obtained from PBMCs. The chain has TRBV27 and TRBJ2-3; maybe TRBD1 (5 bases). CDR3 sequence: CASSDSNSLRDTQYF. For the CDR3, the DNA is TGTGCCAGCAGTGACAGTAACTCCTTAAGGGATACGCAGTATTTT.